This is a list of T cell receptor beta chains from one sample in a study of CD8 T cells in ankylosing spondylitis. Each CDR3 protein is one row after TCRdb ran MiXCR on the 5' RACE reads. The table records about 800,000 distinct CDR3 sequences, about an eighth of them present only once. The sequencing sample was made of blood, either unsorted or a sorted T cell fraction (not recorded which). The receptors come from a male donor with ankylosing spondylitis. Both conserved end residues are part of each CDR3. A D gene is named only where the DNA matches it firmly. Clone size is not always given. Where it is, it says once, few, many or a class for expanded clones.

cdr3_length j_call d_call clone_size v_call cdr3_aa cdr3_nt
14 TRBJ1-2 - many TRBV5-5 CASSLADINYGYTF TGTGCCAGCAGCTTGGCCGACATAAACTATGGCTACACCTTC
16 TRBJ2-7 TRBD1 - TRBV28 CASSSPGTDISYEQYF TGTGCCAGCAGTTCACCCGGGACAGACATCTCCTACGAGCAGTACTTC
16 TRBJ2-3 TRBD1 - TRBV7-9 CASSLPRGTGLDTQYF TGTGCCAGCAGCTTACCACGCGGGACAGGGCTAGATACGCAGTATTTT
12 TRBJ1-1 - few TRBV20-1 CRVAGPNTEAFF TGCAGGGTCGCCGGGCCGAACACTGAAGCTTTCTTT
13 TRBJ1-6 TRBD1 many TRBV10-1 CASSGTGDSPLHF TGCGCCAGCAGCGGGACAGGGGATTCACCCCTCCACTTT
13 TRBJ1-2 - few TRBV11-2 CASSLSGGGGYTF TGTGCCAGCAGCTTATCGGGAGGAGGCGGCTACACCTTC
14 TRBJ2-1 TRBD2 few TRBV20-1 CSAGSGSFGNEQFF TGCAGTGCAGGAAGCGGGAGCTTCGGGAATGAGCAGTTCTTC
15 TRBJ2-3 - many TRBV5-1 CASSLLTQKADTQYF TGCGCCAGCAGCTTGTTGACCCAGAAAGCAGATACGCAGTATTTT
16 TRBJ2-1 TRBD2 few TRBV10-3 CAISESIAGGPGEQFF TGTGCCATCAGTGAGTCGATAGCGGGGGGGCCAGGGGAGCAGTTCTTC
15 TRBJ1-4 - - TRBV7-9 CASSSRTGVGEKLFF TGTGCCAGCAGCTCCCGGACCGGGGTGGGGGAAAAACTGTTTTTT
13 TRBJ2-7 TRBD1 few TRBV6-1 CASERQGVHEQYF TGTGCCAGCGAGAGACAGGGAGTCCACGAGCAGTACTTC
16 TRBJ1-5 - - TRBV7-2 CASSLGTRYSNQPQHF TGTGCCAGCAGCCTAGGAACACGGTATAGCAATCAGCCCCAGCATTTT
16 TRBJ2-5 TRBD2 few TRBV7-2 CASSGYVGTIQETQYF TGTGCCAGCAGCGGTTACGTCGGGACTATACAAGAGACCCAGTACTTC
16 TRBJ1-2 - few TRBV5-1 CASSLVRAAVPDGYTF TGCGCCAGCAGCTTGGTTCGGGCCGCGGTCCCCGATGGCTACACCTTC
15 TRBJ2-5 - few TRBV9 CASSDLSTGFETQYF TGTGCCAGCAGCGACCTATCCACAGGGTTTGAGACCCAGTACTTC
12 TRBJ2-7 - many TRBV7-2 CASSARTYEQYF TGTGCCAGCAGCGCTAGGACCTACGAGCAGTACTTC
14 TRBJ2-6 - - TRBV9 CASSWGAGANVLTF TGTGCCAGCAGCTGGGGGGCAGGGGCCAACGTCCTGACTTTC
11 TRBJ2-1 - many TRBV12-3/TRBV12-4 CASIRVGEQFF TGTGCCAGCATTAGGGTAGGGGAGCAGTTCTTC
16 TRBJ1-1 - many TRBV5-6 CASSPGPSREYTEAFF TGTGCCAGCAGCCCGGGACCCTCACGGGAATACACTGAAGCTTTCTTT
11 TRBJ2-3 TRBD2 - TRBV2 CASRAGVAWYF TGTGCCAGCCGCGCGGGAGTGGCTTGGTATTTT
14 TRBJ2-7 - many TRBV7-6 CASSATGSSYEQYF TGTGCCAGCAGCGCTACTGGTAGCTCCTACGAGCAGTACTTC
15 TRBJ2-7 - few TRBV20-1 CSARVPWQGDYEQYF TGCAGTGCTAGAGTCCCGTGGCAGGGCGACTACGAGCAGTACTTC
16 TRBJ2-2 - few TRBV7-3 CASSFRGHPNTGELFF TGTGCCAGCAGCTTTAGGGGACACCCGAACACCGGGGAGCTGTTTTTT
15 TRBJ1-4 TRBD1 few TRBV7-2 CASSFQRTGGEKLFF TGTGCCAGCAGCTTCCAACGGACAGGGGGGGAAAAACTGTTTTTT
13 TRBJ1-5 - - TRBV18 CASSLDTYQPQHF TGTGCCAGCTCACTGGACACTTATCAGCCCCAGCATTTT
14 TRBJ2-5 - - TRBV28 CTSRWTSLIETQYF TGTACCAGCAGGTGGACAAGCCTAATAGAGACCCAGTACTTC
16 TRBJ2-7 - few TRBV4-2 CASSQAGPPGAYEQYF TGTGCCAGCAGCCAGGCGGGGCCCCCCGGGGCCTACGAGCAGTACTTC
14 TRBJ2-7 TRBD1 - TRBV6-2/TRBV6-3 CASSYGTGGYEQYF TGTGCCAGCAGTTACGGGACAGGAGGCTACGAGCAGTACTTC
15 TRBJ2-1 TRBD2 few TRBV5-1 CASSLALAGIYEQFF TGCGCCAGCAGCTTGGCTCTAGCGGGAATTTATGAGCAGTTCTTC
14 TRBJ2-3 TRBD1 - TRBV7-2 CASGGQGGTDTQYF TGTGCCAGCGGCGGACAGGGAGGCACAGATACGCAGTATTTT
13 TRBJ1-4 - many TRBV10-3 CAISPGEGEKLFF TGTGCCATCAGTCCAGGGGAAGGTGAAAAACTGTTTTTT
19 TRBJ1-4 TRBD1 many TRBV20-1 CSARDKDRGPVLTNEKLFF TGCAGTGCTAGAGACAAGGACAGGGGGCCAGTGTTGACTAATGAAAAACTGTTTTTT
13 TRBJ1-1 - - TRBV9 CASSVREYTEAFF TGTGCCAGCAGCGTAAGGGAGTACACTGAAGCTTTCTTT
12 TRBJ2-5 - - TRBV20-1 CSAKGVWETQYF TGCAGTGCTAAAGGGGTCTGGGAGACCCAGTACTTC
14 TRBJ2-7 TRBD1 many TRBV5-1 CASSPTGGSYEQYF TGCGCCAGCAGCCCTACAGGGGGATCCTACGAGCAGTACTTC
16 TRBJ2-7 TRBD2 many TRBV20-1 CSARDGSGRASYEQYF TGCAGTGCTAGAGATGGGAGCGGGAGGGCCTCCTACGAGCAGTACTTC
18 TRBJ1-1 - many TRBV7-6 CASSSPAGGSISNTEAFF TGTGCCAGCAGCTCCCCCGCGGGGGGCTCCATCTCGAACACTGAAGCTTTCTTT
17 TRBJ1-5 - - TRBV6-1 CASRRSDSTYSNQPQHF TGTGCCAGCAGACGATCAGACTCTACCTATAGCAATCAGCCCCAGCATTTT
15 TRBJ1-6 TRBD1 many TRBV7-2 CASSAYRGAPSPLHF TGTGCCAGCAGCGCGTACAGGGGCGCCCCCTCACCCCTCCACTTT
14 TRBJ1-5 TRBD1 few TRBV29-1 CSAPDRTLFQPQHF TGCAGCGCCCCGGACAGGACCCTCTTTCAGCCCCAGCATTTT
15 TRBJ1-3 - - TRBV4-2 CASSLAESQGNTIYF TGTGCCAGCAGCCTCGCGGAATCACAGGGAAACACCATATATTTT
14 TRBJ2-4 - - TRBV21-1 CASSKDRAKNIQYF TGTGCCAGCAGCAAAGACAGGGCCAAAAACATTCAGTACTTC
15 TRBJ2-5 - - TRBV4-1 CASSQDRWNQETQYF TGCGCCAGCAGCCAAGATAGGTGGAACCAAGAGACCCAGTACTTC
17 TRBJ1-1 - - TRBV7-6 CASSFEVQGDLNTEAFF TGTGCCAGCAGCTTCGAAGTACAGGGCGACCTGAACACTGAAGCTTTCTTT
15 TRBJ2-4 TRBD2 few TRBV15 CATSRVAGLKDIQYF TGTGCCACCAGCAGAGTGGCGGGACTAAAAGACATTCAGTACTTC
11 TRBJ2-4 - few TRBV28 CASTDRNIQYF TGTGCCAGCACAGATCGGAACATTCAGTACTTC
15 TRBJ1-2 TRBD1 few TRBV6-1 CASSHGTGGNYGYTF TGTGCCAGCAGTCATGGGACAGGGGGTAACTATGGCTACACCTTC
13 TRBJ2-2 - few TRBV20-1 CSANQGNTGELFF TGCAGTGCGAACCAGGGGAACACCGGGGAGCTGTTTTTT
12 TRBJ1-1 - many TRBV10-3 CAINSGTDKAFF TGTGCCATCAATTCCGGGACGGATAAAGCTTTCTTT
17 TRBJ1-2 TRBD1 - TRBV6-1 CASSHGLRGRGLVGYTF TGTGCCAGCAGTCATGGGCTTAGGGGGCGCGGGCTAGTTGGCTACACCTTC
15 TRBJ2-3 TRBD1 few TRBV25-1 CASSKGTAYTDTQYF TGTGCCAGCAGTAAAGGGACAGCTTACACAGATACGCAGTATTTT